This T cell receptor beta chain was sequenced during a study of blood T cell repertoires in COVID-19 (TCRdb year 2020). With regard to the full study: The collaborator samples originated in the United States, Italy and Spain and spanned the acute and convalescent phases of COVID-19. Samples were obtained from the ongoing ImmuneRACE study (first 160 participants) and from some 1,300 subjects provided by 6 global collaborators. The material from the prospective study consisted of cDNA or gDNA derived from T cells, B-cell-depleted T cells, or PBMCs. Nearly every sample came with metadata listing a de-identified subject ID, COVID-19 status, age in years and sex. The repertoires were made available in a free public database intended to serve as a resource for research on the immune response to SARS-CoV-2. Where HLA class I and class II types were available, the types were taken from metadata supplied by the sample provider, not from assay-based typing. The dataset comprised deeply sampled blood TCRbeta repertoires from subjects exposed to, actively infected with, or recovered from COVID-19.

TCRbeta CDR3 regions were amplified from genomic DNA using the immunoSEQ Assay, a bias-controlled multiplex PCR. Per the source publication's procedure: Nucleated cell counts per sample were estimated from amplification of reference gene primers within the assay. To quantify the absolute abundance of each unique TCRbeta CDR3 rearrangement, sequence reads were collapsed and filtered. For each sample, productive Simpson clonality was calculated as the square root of Simpson's diversity index across productive rearrangements. TCRdb took over this immuneACCESS table, retaining in-frame rearrangements with V and J assigned. Such tables are incomplete; in checked studies, under half of the missing clones stem from an unresolved V gene, and the remainder is unexplained. The DNA gave D and trimming, while V, J and clone size come from that table. The sample profile shows more than 60,000 clones; around four fifths of them were found once. Just over 40% of the sample is taken by the ten largest.

Collaborating institutions collected whole blood in K2EDTA tubes following their own protocols. For TCRbeta analysis, collaborators shipped samples in one of three forms: frozen whole blood, isolated PBMCs, or DNA extracted from either of those sample types. The CDR3 contains 15 residues, cysteine and phenylalanine counted. The only DNA kept is the CDR3, 45 bases in frame from the first base. CDR1 and CDR2 are drawn from the germline V gene (reference sequence): SEHNR, FQNEAQ. V ends up 0 bases short and J 11 bases short, with an unmatched junction base count of 9. The investigation overall reported the following: How much clinical and demographic metadata was included differed by source and by participant, and the metadata was provided uncurated.

This clone was detected only a few times. The target of this receptor is not known. Per-base qualities were not stored, and no clone one base away is much larger. The rearranged chain carries TRBV7-9 and TRBJ2-7; TRBD1 aligns with 11 central bases. The TCR was taken from a human donor in a cohort sampled during active COVID-19. The material sequenced was peripheral blood. The sequenced DNA: TGTGCCAGCAGCTTAGCCGGGACAGGGGGAAGTGGGGAGTACTTC. It is translated as CASSLAGTGGSGEYF.